Following are 24 T cell receptor beta chains from one sample sequenced in a study of PD-1 blockade in classical Hodgkin lymphoma. The time point: cycle 4 day 1 (C4D1), after five to seven weeks of nivolumab. Each of the patients experienced relapse following autologous stem cell transplantation, and their brentuximab vedotin exposure differed. Sequencing was performed with immunoSEQ multiplex PCR; in TCRdb, only in-frame clones are kept and a portion is missing. The sample includes 34,000 or so clones, about four fifths seen only once; the top ten take about 17%. The material was peripheral blood mononuclear cells (PBMCs), obtained before the fourth cycle of nivolumab. Receptors originate from a human donor with classical Hodgkin lymphoma.

The CDR3 here is CASSPGTALNTEAFF. The DNA of the CDR3 is TGTGCCAGCAGCCCCGGGACGGCGCTGAACACTGAAGCTTTCTTT. The chain has TRBV7-2 and TRBJ1-1; perhaps TRBD1 as D (5 bases). The CDR3 is 15 amino acids. Germline lookup yields CDR1 SGHTA and CDR2 FQGNSA. V was shortened by 5 bases and J by 0 bases, with 13 bases between the two germline ends.

The rearrangement uses TRBV7-2 and TRBJ1-1; TRBD1 agrees at 7 bases. Germline values: CDR1 SGHTA, CDR2 FQGNSA. CDR3 size: 17 residues. V gave up 6 bases and J gave up 1 base; unmatched junction bases: 14. The CDR3 sequence: CASRDRGQMLPNTEAFF. The CDR3 nucleotides read TGTGCCAGCAGGGACCGGGGACAGATGCTGCCGAACACTGAAGCTTTCTTT.

This clone was observed a single time. The chain uses TRBV9 and TRBJ2-3; 9 bases line up with TRBD1. The V segment lost 4 bases and the J segment 3 bases; nucleotides outside the gene matches: 9. The CDR3 sequence is 16 residues long. From germline, CDR1 is SGDLS and CDR2 YYNGEE. CDR3 coding DNA: TGTGCCAGCAGCCCGACCGGGACAGGGATGACAGATACGCAGTATTTT. The encoded protein is CASSPTGTGMTDTQYF.

The DNA for the CDR3 is TGTGCCGCTCGTGGGACAGCGAACACCGGGGAGCTGTTTTTT. Translating it yields CAARGTANTGELFF. The chain employs TRBV10-3 and TRBJ2-2; 7 bases are a match to TRBD1. Per germline, CDR1 ENHRY and CDR2 SYGVKD. The CDR3 covers 14 residues. Trimming at V came to 11 bases and at J to 0 bases, leaving 6 bases not matched to a gene.

The chain uses TRBV18 and TRBJ2-3; D is unresolved. Trimming pared 0 bases from V and 6 bases from J, leaving 7 bases between. Germline CDR1 reads KGHSH; CDR2 reads LQKENI. The CDR3 is 13 residues long. The CDR3 here is CASSPPSSDTQYF. The DNA of the CDR3 is TGTGCCAGCTCACCACCGTCCTCGGATACGCAGTATTTT.

The chain is built from TRBV21-1 and TRBJ2-7; the table's D call, TRBD2, was not checked against the DNA. TRBV21-1 is recorded as a pseudogene. The CDR3 length is 16 residues. The CDR3 is CASSKSVGGPLPEQYF. CDR3 coding DNA: TGTGCCAGCAGCAAATCTGTGGGAGGGCCTCTCCCCGAGCAGTACTTC.

This clone was seen only once. V and J are TRBV5-4 and TRBJ2-1; D is possibly TRBD1 or TRBD2 (5 bases each). Germline values: CDR1 SGHNT, CDR2 YYREEE (reference sequence). Between the trimmed V and J ends, which lost 5 bases and 9 bases, there was a span of 9 bases. The CDR3 covers 11 residues. The CDR3 here is CASRQAGEQFF. The CDR3 DNA reads TGTGCCAGCAGACAGGCGGGTGAGCAGTTCTTC.

The rearrangement uses TRBV6-1 and TRBJ2-1, with 9 bases aligning to TRBD1. The germline V gene encodes CDR1 MNHNS and CDR2 SASEGT. The J segment lost 4 bases and the V segment lost 5 bases, leaving 6 bases of the junction unmatched. The CDR3 is 15 residues long. CDR3 nucleotides: TGTGCCAGCAGTACCCGACAGGGGGGGTACAATGAGCAGTTCTTC. Encoded protein: CASSTRQGGYNEQFF.

The genes are TRBV9 and TRBJ1-6; D remains unclear. The germline V and J ends were trimmed by 3 bases and 2 bases, with 9 bases remaining between them. The germline V gene encodes CDR1 SGDLS and CDR2 YYNGEE. The CDR3 covers 15 residues. CDR3 DNA: TGTGCCAGCAGCGCTACCGGGACCTATAATTCACCCCTCCACTTT. This sequence encodes CASSATGTYNSPLHF.

This chain joins TRBV5-1 and TRBJ1-1, with a weak D call TRBD1 (5 bases). CDR1 and CDR2 (germline): SGHRS, YFSETQ. The CDR3 totals 14 residues. V was cut by 2 bases and J by 1 base, with 9 bases left in between. CDR3 in amino acids: CASSFPGQNTEAFF. DNA of the CDR3: TGCGCCAGCAGCTTCCCTGGACAGAACACTGAAGCTTTCTTT.

The rearrangement joins TRBV7-9 to TRBJ1-2; no reliable D call. The V end lost 3 bases, the J end lost 6 bases, and 8 bases lay between the germline ends. CDR3 length equals 12 residues. Germline V gene sequence: CDR1 SEHNR, CDR2 FQNEAQ (reference sequence). In DNA form, the CDR3 reads TGTGCCAGCAGCTTCGACACGCATGGCTACACCTTC. Its translation is CASSFDTHGYTF.

This rearrangement joins TRBV5-3 to TRBJ1-6, with D tentatively TRBD1 (5 bases). TRBV5-3 is marked as an open reading frame, function uncertain. The length of the CDR3 is 16 residues. V was shortened by 4 bases and J by 7 bases, with 18 bases between the two germline ends. For the CDR3, the DNA is TGTGCCAGAAGCACTAGCCAGGGCGTAAAGAATTCACCCCTCCACTTT. Residues: CARSTSQGVKNSPLHF.

The V call is TRBV7-6, the J call TRBJ2-3; the D is unclear. Trimming cost V 1 base and J 4 bases, with 9 bases left between them. CDR1 and CDR2 (germline): SGHVS, FNYEAQ. CDR3 length: 14 residues. CDR3 sequence: CASSLGLSADTQYF. The CDR3 nucleotides are TGTGCCAGCAGCTTAGGTCTAAGCGCAGATACGCAGTATTTT.

The chain joins TRBV9 to TRBJ1-1, with 8 bases lining up with TRBD1. Germline V gene data show CDR1 as SGDLS and CDR2 as YYNGEE. The CDR3 loop spans 14 amino acids. The V gene end was trimmed by 3 bases and the J gene end by 1 base; junction bases not matched to a gene: 2. CDR3 sequence (DNA): TGTGCCAGCAGCGCGACAGGGGAGAACACTGAAGCTTTCTTT. Amino acid sequence: CASSATGENTEAFF.

The genes are TRBV5-4 and TRBJ2-3; 7 bases are shared with TRBD2. The germline V gene encodes CDR1 SGHNT and CDR2 YYREEE (reference sequence). The CDR3 is 13 amino acids. J gave up 6 bases and V 3 bases, and 4 bases lay outside the gene matches. The CDR3, as DNA: TGTGCCAGCAGCTGGCTCGGGGGGGATACGCAGTATTTT. It codes for CASSWLGGDTQYF.

This clone was observed once. The J gene is TRBJ1-2, the V gene TRBV27; TRBD1 aligns across 8 bases. The J segment lost 5 bases and the V segment lost 4 bases, leaving 3 bases of the junction unmatched. Per germline, CDR1 MNHEY and CDR2 SMNVEV (reference sequence). This CDR3 region has 13 residues. The DNA for the CDR3 is TGTGCCAGCAGTTCAACAGGGGGGTATGGCTACACCTTC. As protein: CASSSTGGYGYTF.

The CDR3 coding sequence is TGTGCCAGCAGCCAGGGCCCTTCCTACGAGCAGTACGTC. Translating it yields CASSQGPSYEQYV. The rearrangement uses TRBV11-2 and TRBJ2-7, with D possibly matching TRBD1 (5 bases). The CDR3 consists of 13 residues. The germline V gene encodes CDR1 SGHAT and CDR2 FQNNGV. V lost 5 bases to trimming and J lost 1 base, with 9 bases between them.

This chain links TRBV6-5 with TRBJ1-5; D remains unclear. CDR3 length: 13 residues. V lost 7 bases to trimming and J lost 3 bases, with 10 bases between them. Germline V gives CDR1 MNHEY, CDR2 SVGAGI. CDR3 protein: CASTTTTNQPQHF. CDR3 DNA sequence: TGTGCCAGCACCACAACCACCAATCAGCCCCAGCATTTT.

The chain links TRBV4-2 to TRBJ2-7; 8 bases are shared with TRBD2. Germline trimming cut 8 bases from V and 3 bases from J; bases unmatched to any gene: 9. Germline V CDR1 and CDR2: LGHNA, YNFKEQ. CDR3 length equals 14 residues. The CDR3 nucleotides read TGTGCCAGCGCAGGGCTAGCGGGCCGCTACGAGCAGTACTTC. This encodes CASAGLAGRYEQYF.

V is TRBV7-8 and J is TRBJ1-5, with TRBD1 matching over 7 bases. Germline lookup yields CDR1 SGHVS and CDR2 FQNEAQ. The CDR3 contains 14 residues. The trim removed 4 bases at V and 5 bases at J, leaving 5 bases unmatched. In nucleotides, the CDR3 is TGTGCCAGCAGCTCGGACAGGTACGATCAGCCCCAGCATTTT. It specifies CASSSDRYDQPQHF.

In this sample, this clone turned up a few times. The V call is TRBV30, the J call TRBJ1-1; D call uncertain. V lost 4 bases, J lost 3 bases, and 6 bases lay in between. Per the germline V gene, CDR1 is GTSNPN and CDR2 is SVGIG (reference sequence). This CDR3 is 11 amino acids long. In nucleotides, the CDR3 is TGTGCCTGGACCTGGCACACTGAAGCTTTCTTT. It translates to CAWTWHTEAFF.

This clone was seen a few times. The chain couples TRBV9 to TRBJ1-3; D gene ambiguous. This CDR3 is built from 17 residues. With 0 bases removed from V and 0 bases from J, the gap between germline ends came to 13 bases. CDR1 and CDR2 (germline): SGDLS, YYNGEE. The CDR3 nucleotides read TGTGCCAGCAGCGTAGGAGGCACTCCGAGCTCTGGAAACACCATATATTTT. It specifies CASSVGGTPSSGNTIYF.

V is TRBV9 and J is TRBJ2-5; 8 nucleotides align to TRBD2. Germline lookup yields CDR1 SGDLS and CDR2 YYNGEE. The J segment lost 4 bases and the V segment lost 6 bases, leaving 11 bases of the junction unmatched. The CDR3 spans 15 residues. In nucleotides, the CDR3 is TGTGCCAGCACCGAGGGTAGCGGGGTGGGAGAGACCCAGTACTTC. Amino acid sequence: CASTEGSGVGETQYF.

V is TRBV28 and J is TRBJ1-1; D is undetermined. This CDR3 is 11 amino acids long. Germline V lookup: CDR1 MDHEN, CDR2 SYDVKM. Trimming left V 5 bases short and J 3 bases short, with 4 bases between. The CDR3 DNA is TGTGCCAGCAGTACCGACACTGAAGCTTTCTTT. Amino acid sequence: CASSTDTEAFF.